The T cell receptor beta chain under discussion was sequenced for a study of beta chain features in type 1 diabetes. Findings of the study overall: Moderately but significantly shorter TCRB CDR3s were found in Type 1 diabetes patients in all four CD4+ subsets. In comparison with healthy donors, patients had naive, central memory and Treg TCRB repertoires that appeared more similar.

The ends were cut back, 3 bases at V and 2 bases at J, with 9 bases in the middle. The CDR3 runs to 14 residues. Germline V gene lookup returns CDR1 MNHEY and CDR2 SVGAGI. This clone was detected a few times. Its specificity is unknown. A CD45RO/CCR7/CD25/CD127/CD95/CD27 panel sorted naive, central memory, regulatory and stem cell-like memory CD4+ cells. Since all of the isolated RNA was reverse transcribed, expressed TCRB transcripts were what got sequenced. Profiled with immunoSEQ multiplex PCR; TCRdb holds only in-frame clones, not every one. The top ten clones hold approximately 1.5% of a sample with about 210,000 clones, roughly 11% of them seen once.

This sequence was found in a man between 18 and 29 years old in good health. The chain employs TRBV6-5 and TRBJ2-3; TRBD1 is a possible D gene (6 bases). The specimen was central memory CD4+ T cells from blood. The chain's CDR3 is CASSYQGNTDTQYF. CDR3 bases: TGTGCCAGCAGTTATCAGGGGAACACAGATACGCAGTATTTT.